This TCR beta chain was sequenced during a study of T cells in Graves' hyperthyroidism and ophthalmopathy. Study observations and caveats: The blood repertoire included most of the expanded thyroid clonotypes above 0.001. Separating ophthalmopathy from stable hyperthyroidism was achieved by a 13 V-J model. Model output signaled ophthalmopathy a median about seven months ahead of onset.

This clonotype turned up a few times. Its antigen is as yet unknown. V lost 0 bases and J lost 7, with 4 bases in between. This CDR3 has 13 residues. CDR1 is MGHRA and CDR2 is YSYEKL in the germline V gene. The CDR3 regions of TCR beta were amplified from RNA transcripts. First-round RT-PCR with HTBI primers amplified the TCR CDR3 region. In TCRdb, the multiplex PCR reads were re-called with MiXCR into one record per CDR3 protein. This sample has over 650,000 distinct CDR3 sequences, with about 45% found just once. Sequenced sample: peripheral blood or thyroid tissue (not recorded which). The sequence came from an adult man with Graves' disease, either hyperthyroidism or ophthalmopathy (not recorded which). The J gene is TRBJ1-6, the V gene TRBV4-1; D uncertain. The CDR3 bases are TGCGCCAGCAGCCAAGAAGACAATTCACCCCTCCACTTT. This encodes CASSQEDNSPLHF.